Detailed here is one TCR beta chain. Its antigen is as yet unknown. This CDR3 has 14 amino acids. Germline-derived CDR1 and CDR2 are MDHEN and SYDVKM. V gave up 10 bases and J gave up 2 bases, with 14 bases separating them. This sample is drawn from a study of cytomegalovirus exposure and HLA in healthy donors. Study-wide points: Reports showed the classifier diagnosing cytomegalovirus status with high specificity and sensitivity. A few chains tied to CMV proved CMV antigen-specific in vitro. Across donors, most TCRs were seen rarely, yet some public ones were widespread. Cytomegalovirus association was assigned to 150 to 200 TCR beta chains.

Only in-frame clones appear in the TCRdb table, and some are missing; sequencing was by immunoSEQ multiplex PCR. The table shows 250,000 to 350,000 clones, with around 86% occurring only once. The receptor was isolated from a woman aged 18 to 35 in good health and CMV-seronegative. The material sequenced was PBMCs. The gene calls are TRBV28 and TRBJ1-4; D ambiguous. The CDR3: CATLSTGTNEKLFF. Here the CDR3 DNA reads TGTGCCACCTTATCTACGGGTACTAATGAAAAACTGTTTTTT. The full variable domain, rest sourced from reference TRBV28 and TRBJ1-4, is DVKVTQSSRYLVKRTGEKVFLECVQDMDHENMFWYRQDPGLGLRLIYFSYDVKMKEKGDIPEGYSVSREKKERFSLILESASTNQTSMYLCATLSTGTNEKLFFGSGTQLSVL.